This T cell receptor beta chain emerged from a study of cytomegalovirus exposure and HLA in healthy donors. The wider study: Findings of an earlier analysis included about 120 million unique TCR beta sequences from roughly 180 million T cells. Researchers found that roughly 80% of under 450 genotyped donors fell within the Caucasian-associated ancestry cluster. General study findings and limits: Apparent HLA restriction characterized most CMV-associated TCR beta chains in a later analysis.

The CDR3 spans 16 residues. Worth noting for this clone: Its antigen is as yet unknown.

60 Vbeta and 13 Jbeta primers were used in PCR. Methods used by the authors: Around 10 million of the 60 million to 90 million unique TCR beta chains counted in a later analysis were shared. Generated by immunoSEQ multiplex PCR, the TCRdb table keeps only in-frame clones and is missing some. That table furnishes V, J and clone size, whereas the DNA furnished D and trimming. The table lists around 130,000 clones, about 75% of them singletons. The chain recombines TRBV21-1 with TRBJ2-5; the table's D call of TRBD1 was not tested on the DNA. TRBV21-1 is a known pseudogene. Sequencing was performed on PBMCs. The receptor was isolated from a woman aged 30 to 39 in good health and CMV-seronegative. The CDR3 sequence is CASSKGGDRGQETQYF. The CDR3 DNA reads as TGTGCCAGCAGCAAAGGAGGGGACAGGGGGCAGGAGACCCAGTACTTC.